Presented here are 24 T cell receptor beta chains from one specimen sequenced in a study of control samples from healthy donors and cancer patients. Sequencing was performed with immunoSEQ multiplex PCR; in TCRdb, only in-frame clones are kept and a portion is missing. Of about 22,000 clones listed, 65% to 90% were seen once; the top ten hold under 35%. Sequencing input: PBMCs. All receptors derive from a man in his sixties with head and neck cancer.

The chain is built from TRBV5-5 and TRBJ2-1, with 13 nucleotides matching TRBD2. V was clipped by 4 bases and J by 10 bases; unmatched bases: 8. The CDR3 is 15 residues long. The V gene's germline CDR1 is SGHKS and CDR2 YYEKEE (reference sequence). In DNA, the CDR3 is TGTGCCAGCAGCCCGACTAGCGGGAGGAACAGCGAGCAGTTCTTC. Translation: CASSPTSGRNSEQFF.

This clone was seen once. This sample also contains other DNA sequences that code for the same CDR3. V and J are TRBV19 and TRBJ2-7; D ambiguous. With 6 bases removed from V and 2 bases from J, the gap between germline ends came to 8 bases. The CDR3 is 12 amino acids. The germline V gene encodes CDR1 LNHDA and CDR2 SQIVND (reference sequence). The CDR3 region is CASSGTAYEQYF. CDR3 DNA: TGTGCCAGTAGCGGTACCGCCTACGAGCAGTACTTC.

The rearrangement joins TRBV6-1 to TRBJ2-6; D is ambiguous. V lost 2 bases and J 3 bases, leaving 5 bases between the germline ends. This CDR3 spans 14 amino acids. CDR1 MNHNS and CDR2 SASEGT come from the germline V gene. CDR3 in amino acids: CASSERRGANVLTF. DNA for the CDR3: TGTGCCAGCAGTGAACGTCGTGGGGCCAACGTCCTGACTTTC.

The chain carries TRBV4-3 and TRBJ1-2; D remains unclear. The CDR3 spans 14 residues. V was pared by 1 base and J by 3 bases, with 9 bases between. Germline V gene data show CDR1 as LGHNA and CDR2 as YSLEER. This chain's CDR3 is CASSQGTVHYGYTF. CDR3 nucleotide sequence: TGCGCCAGCAGCCAAGGGACGGTACACTATGGCTACACCTTC.

The chain uses TRBV9 and TRBJ2-3; the D gene is possibly TRBD2 (5 bases). The CDR3 has 15 residues. V gave up 4 bases and J gave up 0 bases, with 12 bases separating them. Germline CDR1 and CDR2: SGDLS and YYNGEE. DNA for the CDR3: TGTGCCAGCAGCCCCCTTCGGGGAAGCACAGATACGCAGTATTTT. Protein product: CASSPLRGSTDTQYF.

The chain carries TRBV19 and TRBJ1-1, with TRBD1 matching 8 bases. Trimming cost V 5 bases and J 4 bases; bases outside gene matches: 15. The CDR3 contains 17 residues. Germline V gene lookup returns CDR1 LNHDA and CDR2 SQIVND (reference sequence). In DNA, the CDR3 is TGTGCCAGTAGTCCTCGGACAGGGAGGGTAGGGGCCACTGAAGCTTTCTTT. It translates to CASSPRTGRVGATEAFF. Based on the CDR3 plus reference TRBV19 and TRBJ1-1, the full variable domain is DGGITQSPKYLFRKEGQNVTLSCEQNLNHDAMYWYRQDPGQGLRLIYYSQIVNDFQKGDIAEGYSVSREKKESFPLTVTSAQKNPTAFYLCASSPRTGRVGATEAFFGQGTRLTVV.

The V and J genes are TRBV6-5 and TRBJ1-1, with TRBD1 identical over 9 bases. The CDR3 spans 15 residues. Germline V CDR1 and CDR2: MNHEY, SVGAGI. V lost 2 bases, J lost 9 bases, and 10 bases stayed unmatched. The CDR3 DNA reads TGTGCCAGCAGTTACACCCGGACAGGGGATAGACAAGCTTTCTTT. As protein: CASSYTRTGDRQAFF.

V and J are TRBV11-2 and TRBJ1-5; D is possibly TRBD1 (5 bases). Trimming pared 0 bases from V and 7 bases from J, leaving 16 bases between. Germline V CDR1 and CDR2: SGHAT, FQNNGV. CDR3 length equals 16 residues. The CDR3 loop reads CASSLDWAGSGQPQHF. The DNA for the CDR3 is TGTGCCAGCAGCTTAGACTGGGCAGGGTCGGGCCAGCCCCAGCATTTT.

This sequence joins TRBV4-2 and TRBJ2-3; 9 bases align to TRBD2. The CDR3 totals 16 residues. Germline CDR1 reads LGHNA; CDR2 reads YNFKEQ. V was pared by 4 bases and J by 1 base, with 6 bases of the junction left unmatched. CDR3 nucleotide sequence: TGTGCCAGCAGCCTCCTAGCGGGGCCCGGCACAGATACGCAGTATTTT. Protein: CASSLLAGPGTDTQYF.

The chain employs TRBV28 and TRBJ1-1; TRBD1 is a possible D gene (6 bases). Germline loops: CDR1 MDHEN, CDR2 SYDVKM. V lost 8 bases and J lost 5, with 9 bases in between. This CDR3 comprises 11 residues. Here the CDR3 reads CASGGQTEAFF. The CDR3 nucleotides are TGTGCCAGCGGTGGACAGACTGAAGCTTTCTTT.

This clone was picked up one time. The rearrangement uses TRBV28 and TRBJ1-2; the D gene is possibly TRBD1 (6 bases). Germline lookup yields CDR1 MDHEN and CDR2 SYDVKM. Trimming shortened V by 6 bases and J by 3 bases, and 23 bases separated the two germline ends. The CDR3 sequence is 17 residues long. CDR3 amino acids: CASSRTGGTSGYYGYTF. The CDR3 DNA follows: TGTGCCAGCAGCAGGACTGGGGGCACGAGTGGATACTATGGCTACACCTTC.

V usage is TRBV27 and J usage is TRBJ2-1; 9 positions match TRBD2. The J segment lost 7 bases and the V segment lost 9 bases, leaving 25 bases of the junction unmatched. Germline CDR1 reads MNHEY; CDR2 reads SMNVEV (reference sequence). The CDR3 has 19 amino acids. Here the CDR3 reads CASQLSLNSGSWGVNEQFF. DNA of the CDR3: TGTGCCAGTCAGCTTAGCCTCAATAGCGGGAGCTGGGGTGTTAATGAGCAGTTCTTC.

The gene calls are TRBV27 and TRBJ2-5; maybe TRBD2 (6 bases). Trimming left V 1 base short and J 2 bases short, with 8 bases between. The CDR3 has 14 amino acids. Germline V gene sequence: CDR1 MNHEY, CDR2 SMNVEV (reference sequence). In DNA, the CDR3 is TGTGCCAGCAGTTTATGGGGGGAGCAAGAGACCCAGTACTTC. Its protein is CASSLWGEQETQYF.

The chain joins TRBV27 to TRBJ2-3; a possible D gene is TRBD2 (6 bases). The CDR3 loop spans 14 amino acids. Trimming stripped 6 bases from V and 1 base from J, with 11 bases between. Germline V gene lookup returns CDR1 MNHEY and CDR2 SMNVEV (reference sequence). The CDR3 DNA follows: TGTGCCAGCAGACCGTGGGGGGGCACAGATACGCAGTATTTT. Translated, it gives CASRPWGGTDTQYF.

J is TRBJ2-3 and V is TRBV6-6; TRBD1 agrees at 7 bases. CDR3 length: 15 amino acids. After removal of 7 bases from V and 0 bases from J, the junction contained 7 bases not matched to a gene. Germline CDR1 is MNHNY and CDR2 is SVGAGI (reference sequence). The CDR3 is CASIRDRSSTDTQYF. CDR3 nucleotides: TGTGCCAGCATTAGGGACAGATCTAGCACAGATACGCAGTATTTT.

DNA of the CDR3: TGTGCCAGCAGCTTGTTTCGGGGCAGGGGAGGCCCTAGTTCACCCCTCCACTTT. This translates into CASSLFRGRGGPSSPLHF. The chain recombines TRBV5-4 with TRBJ1-6, with a possible D match to TRBD1 (6 bases). V shed 1 base and J shed 9 bases, with 23 bases lying between them. Germline lookup yields CDR1 SGHNT and CDR2 YYREEE (reference sequence). The CDR3 spans 18 residues.

V usage is TRBV3-1 (or the pseudogene TRBV3-2) and J usage is TRBJ1-2; 8 bases match TRBD1. V was clipped by 0 bases and J by 4 bases; unmatched bases: 7. The CDR3 is 16 amino acids. CDR1 is LGHDT, CDR2 YNNKEL, per germline (reference sequence). The CDR3 loop is CASSQDRGQASYGYTF. The CDR3 DNA is TGTGCCAGCAGCCAAGATCGGGGACAGGCCAGCTATGGCTACACCTTC.

CDR3 coding DNA: TGTGCCAGCAGCTTAGCGGCACAGGACTATGGCTACACCTTC. Translation gives CASSLAAQDYGYTF. This chain joins TRBV7-8 and TRBJ1-2; D is possibly TRBD1 (5 bases). The ends were cut back, 0 bases at V and 3 bases at J, with 8 bases in the middle. This CDR3 is 14 amino acids long. Germline loops: CDR1 SGHVS, CDR2 FQNEAQ.

This sequence joins TRBV29-1 and TRBJ1-2, with TRBD1 matching over 7 bases. CDR3 length equals 13 residues. Germline values: CDR1 SQVTM, CDR2 ANQGSEA. The CDR3, as DNA: TGCAGTGGTGGACAGGCCGGGGGCTATGGCTACACCTTC. Translated: CSGGQAGGYGYTF.

The chain is built from TRBV10-2 and TRBJ2-3; either TRBD1 or TRBD2 may fit D (6 bases each). Germline CDR1 WSHSY, CDR2 SAAADI. CDR3 size: 14 residues. V dropped 5 bases and J dropped 3 bases, with 12 bases sitting between them. The DNA of the CDR3 is TGCGCCAGCAGTCCGAGGGGGGAGACAGATACGCAGTATTTT. Amino acid sequence: CASSPRGETDTQYF.

This clone was seen a single time. CDR3 bases: TGTGCCAGCAGCCGACAGGGGGCACGGTCTGGAAACACCATATATTTT. The encoded protein is CASSRQGARSGNTIYF. The chain joins TRBV3-1 (or the pseudogene TRBV3-2) to TRBJ1-3; 10 bases are a match to TRBD1. CDR1 and CDR2 (germline): LGHDT, YNNKEL (reference sequence). Losses at the gene ends were 4 bases for V and 1 base for J; bases not matched to a gene: 4. The CDR3 contains 16 residues.

This chain joins TRBV7-2 and TRBJ1-1, with D perhaps matching TRBD1 (6 bases). This CDR3 is built from 15 residues. The germline V and J ends were trimmed by 5 bases and 5 bases, with 18 bases remaining between them. CDR1 and CDR2 from the germline V gene are SGHTA and FQGNSA. CDR3 in amino acids: CASSTTGNLGTEAFF. CDR3 DNA sequence: TGTGCCAGCAGCACCACAGGGAATCTGGGGACTGAAGCTTTCTTT.

This clone was seen more than once but under ten times. This rearrangement joins TRBV9 to TRBJ1-4; D possibly corresponds to TRBD1 (5 bases). The germline CDR1 and CDR2 sequences are SGDLS and YYNGEE. The ends were cut back, 4 bases at V and 0 bases at J, with 22 bases in the middle. The CDR3 totals 19 residues. CDR3 sequence (DNA): TGTGCCAGCAGCCAAAGGGACGGAGCATTTATTGCAACTAATGAAAAACTGTTTTTT. Translating it yields CASSQRDGAFIATNEKLFF.

This clone was recorded only once. The chain couples TRBV7-9 to TRBJ2-7; D is perhaps TRBD1 (6 bases). The CDR3 has 14 residues. Germline CDR1 SEHNR, CDR2 FQNEAQ (reference sequence). The V end lost 3 bases, the J end lost 6 bases, and 15 bases lay between the germline ends. CDR3 region: CASSFEGVGIEQYF. The CDR3 DNA reads as TGTGCCAGCAGCTTTGAGGGGGTGGGGATCGAGCAGTACTTC.